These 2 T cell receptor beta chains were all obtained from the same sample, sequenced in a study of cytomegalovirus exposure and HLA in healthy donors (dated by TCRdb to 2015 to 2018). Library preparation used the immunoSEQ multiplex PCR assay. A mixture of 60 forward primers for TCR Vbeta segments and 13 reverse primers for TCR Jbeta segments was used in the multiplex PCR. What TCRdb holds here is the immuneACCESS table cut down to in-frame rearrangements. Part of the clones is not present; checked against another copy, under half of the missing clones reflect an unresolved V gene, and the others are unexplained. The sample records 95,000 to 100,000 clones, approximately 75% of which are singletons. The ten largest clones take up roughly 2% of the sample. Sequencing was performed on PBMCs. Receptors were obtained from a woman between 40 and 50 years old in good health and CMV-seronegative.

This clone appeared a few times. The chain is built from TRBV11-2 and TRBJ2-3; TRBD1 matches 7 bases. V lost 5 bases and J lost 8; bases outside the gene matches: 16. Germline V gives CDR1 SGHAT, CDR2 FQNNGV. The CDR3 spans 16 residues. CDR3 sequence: CASSPLGVQGSGTQYF. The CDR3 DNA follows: TGTGCCAGCAGCCCCCTAGGGGTACAGGGGTCGGGTACGCAGTATTTT.

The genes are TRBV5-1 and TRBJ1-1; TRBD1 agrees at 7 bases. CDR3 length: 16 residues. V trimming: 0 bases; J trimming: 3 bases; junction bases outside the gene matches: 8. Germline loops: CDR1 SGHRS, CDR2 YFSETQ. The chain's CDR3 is CASSLAAGGTYTEAFF. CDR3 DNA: TGCGCCAGCAGCTTGGCGGCAGGGGGGACCTACACTGAAGCTTTCTTT.